The TCR beta chain described here comes from a study of response to subunit inactivated influenza vaccine (dated by TCRdb to 2016 to 2019). With regard to the full study: Deep quantitative T cell receptor repertoire profiling was used in the study to track responses to a trivalent subunit inactivated influenza vaccine. Beyond this particular receptor, the publication reports: The authors suggested that each seasonal influenza vaccination may recruit only a limited number of new T cells.

From its cysteine to its phenylalanine, the CDR3 spans 16 amino acids. Only the CDR3 part of the read is kept: 48 bases, read in frame from the first base. Here V drops 0 bases and J drops 0 bases, and the junction holds 3 bases not matched to any gene. For CDR1 and CDR2, the germline V gene lists SGHRS and YFSETQ. This clonotype was recorded a few times. Its antigen specificity is not known. No much larger clone is present one base from it, and per-base qualities are unavailable. Libraries were constructed by RT-PCR. TCRdb names Illumina HiSeq 2500 as the instrument used. The public sequencing data were trimmed at Q25 with fastp and processed into clonotypes with MiXCR by TCRdb, which kept only in-frame beta chains. Under each unique CDR3 protein, matching rows form one entry showing the most common genes and DNA. For this sample the table gives about 700,000 distinct CDR3 sequences, of which around 14% were detected only once. The top ten clonotypes cover around 6.5% of the sample.

The source material was PBMCs from blood, sampled 14 days before vaccination. The clonotype comes from a man between 50 and 59 years old who received an inactivated influenza vaccine. Donor details come from another sample of the same person, matched by shared clones. In this chain, TRBV5-1 is recombined with TRBJ2-1; TRBD1 agrees with 7 junctional bases. CDR3 loop: CASSLEGGVSYNEQFF. The DNA sequence is TGCGCCAGCAGCTTGGAAGGGGGCGTCTCCTACAATGAGCAGTTCTTC.